This TCR beta chain was sequenced in a study of cytomegalovirus exposure and HLA in healthy donors. Study results and limitations: The study labeled approximately 150 TCR beta chains cytomegalovirus-associated. Reportedly, cytomegalovirus status was diagnosed with high sensitivity and specificity. Subsequent analysis revealed that first-cohort TCR clusters tended to co-occur in the 120 or so validation repertoires.

Some clones are missing from TCRdb's copy, which holds only in-frame ones; the method was immunoSEQ multiplex PCR. The table lists more than 250,000 clones, roughly 91% of them singletons. CDR1 is MDHEN and CDR2 is SYDVKM in the germline V gene. This CDR3 is built from 12 residues. Trimming cost V 4 bases and J 6 bases, with 7 bases left between them. With respect to this clone: Antigen specificity is unknown.

This sequence joins TRBV28 and TRBJ1-5; D is ambiguous. This receptor was taken from a woman aged 30 to 39 in good health and CMV-seronegative. The specimen sequenced was PBMCs. CDR3 coding DNA: TGTGCCAGCAGTTCTGGACTTCAGCCCCAGCATTTT. Its translation: CASSSGLQPQHF.